Listed here are 7 T cell receptor beta chains from one sample, sequenced in a study of cytomegalovirus exposure and HLA in healthy donors. The PCR ran on 60 Vbeta and 13 Jbeta primers. Assay used: immunoSEQ multiplex PCR; TCRdb lists only in-frame clones, some missing. The sample yields approximately 100,000 clones, 75% to 90% seen once. The sequenced sample consisted of PBMCs. The receptor source for this set is a man in his forties in good health and CMV-seropositive.

This clone occurred once. The rearrangement joins TRBV7-3 to TRBJ2-1, with TRBD2 identical over 8 bases. The trim removed 0 bases at V and 7 bases at J, leaving 8 bases unmatched. From germline, CDR1 is SGHTA and CDR2 FQGTGA. The CDR3 runs 16 residues. The CDR3 spells CASSLTLRGEKNEQFF. The DNA of the CDR3 is TGTGCCAGCAGCTTAACGTTGCGGGGGGAAAAGAATGAGCAGTTCTTC.

A single count supports this clone. This chain uses TRBV18 with TRBJ2-7; 8 bases line up with TRBD1. This CDR3 has 13 residues. Trimming removed 6 bases from V and 3 bases from J; junction bases left unmatched: 4. Germline V CDR1 and CDR2: KGHSH, LQKENI. The CDR3, as DNA: TGTGCCAGCTCCGGACAGGGTCTCTACGAGCAGTACTTC. This gives the protein CASSGQGLYEQYF.

This clone appeared a single time. V is TRBV27 and J is TRBJ2-5; 9 nucleotides align to TRBD1. The J call may be in error: the DNA end matches TRBJ2-7 better. Germline V CDR1 and CDR2: MNHEY, SMNVEV (reference sequence). This CDR3 spans 15 amino acids. In nucleotides, the CDR3 is TGTGCCAGCAGTTCCTCCTGGACAGGGGACTACGAGCAGTACTTC. Its protein is CASSSSWTGDYEQYF.

This chain links TRBV7-9 with TRBJ1-2, with D maybe TRBD1 (5 bases). CDR3 length equals 15 residues. Per the germline V gene, CDR1 is SEHNR and CDR2 is FQNEAQ (reference sequence). V was cut by 5 bases and J by 1 base, with 14 bases left in between. The CDR3 reads CASSPQTEINYGYTF. DNA of the CDR3: TGTGCCAGCAGCCCCCAGACAGAGATTAACTATGGCTACACCTTC. The variable domain in full, with the rest retrieved from reference TRBV7-9 and TRBJ1-2, is DTGVSQNPRHKITKRGQNVTFRCDPISEHNRLYWYRQTLGQGPEFLTYFQNEAQLEKSRLLSDRFSAERPKGSFSTLEIQRTEQGDSAMYLCASSPQTEINYGYTFGSGTRLTVV.

The J gene is TRBJ2-1, the V gene TRBV5-1; 12 bases agree with TRBD2. In germline, CDR1 is SGHRS, CDR2 YFSETQ. The CDR3 spans 14 residues. Trimming cost V 0 bases and J 10 bases; bases outside gene matches: 2. The DNA of the CDR3 is TGCGCCAGCAGCTTGGGGACTAGCGGGGTGGAGCAGTTCTTC. Protein: CASSLGTSGVEQFF.

In this sample, this clone turned up once. This chain links TRBV6-5 with TRBJ2-1, with unresolved D. Germline V gives CDR1 MNHEY, CDR2 SVGAGI. V gave up 5 bases and J gave up 0 bases, with 11 bases separating them. This CDR3 has 15 residues. The CDR3 coding sequence is TGTGCCAGCAGTACCGTGGCCAGCTCCTACAATGAGCAGTTCTTC. As protein: CASSTVASSYNEQFF.

V usage is TRBV4-1 and J usage is TRBJ2-3, with D perhaps TRBD2 (5 bases). The germline V and J ends were trimmed by 4 bases and 2 bases, with 10 bases remaining between them. This CDR3 contains 14 residues. Germline lookup yields CDR1 MGHRA and CDR2 YSYEKL. CDR3 DNA: TGCGCCAGCAGCCTCGGACTCGTCACAGATACGCAGTATTTT. This gives the protein CASSLGLVTDTQYF.